The clone carrying this TCR beta chain was picked up a small number of times. As yet, its antigen is unknown. Survey-level resolution applied to immunoSEQ assay v3.0. The table came from immunoSEQ multiplex PCR; TCRdb's copy has only in-frame clones and leaves some out. The sample lists 25,000 to 30,000 clones, 84% occurring once. This entry is derived from a study of long-term antiretroviral therapy in people with HIV. Germline V lookup: CDR1 SQVTM, CDR2 ANQGSEA. CDR3 size: 14 residues. Trimming stripped 1 base from V and 4 bases from J, with 13 bases between. Study-wide points: Blood sampling spanned 2004 to 2017, possibly under older ART regimens. Relative to control repertoires, HIV repertoires exhibited narrower CDR3 length ranges. Subsequent to ART, diversity was augmented yet persisted below that of transplant donor controls.

The material sequenced was unsorted PBMCs, taken 0.4 years after starting antiretroviral therapy. The chain recombines TRBV29-1 with TRBJ1-2; maybe TRBD1 (5 bases). The sequence came from a man younger than 35 with HIV. This CDR3 reads CSVEGETDFYGYTF. The DNA for the CDR3 is TGCAGCGTTGAAGGGGAGACAGACTTCTATGGCTACACCTTC.